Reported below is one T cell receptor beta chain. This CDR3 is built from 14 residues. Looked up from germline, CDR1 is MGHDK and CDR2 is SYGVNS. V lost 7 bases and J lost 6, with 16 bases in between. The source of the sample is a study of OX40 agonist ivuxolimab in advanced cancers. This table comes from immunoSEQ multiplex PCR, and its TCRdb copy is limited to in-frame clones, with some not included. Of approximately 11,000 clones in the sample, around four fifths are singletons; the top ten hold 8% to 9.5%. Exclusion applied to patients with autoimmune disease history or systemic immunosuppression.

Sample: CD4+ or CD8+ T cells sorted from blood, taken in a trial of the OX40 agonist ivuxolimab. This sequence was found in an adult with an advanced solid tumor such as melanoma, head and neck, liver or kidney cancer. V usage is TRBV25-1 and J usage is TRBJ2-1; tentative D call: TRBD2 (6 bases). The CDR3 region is CASTLGGPSNEQFF. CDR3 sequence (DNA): TGTGCCAGCACCCTCGGGGGACCTTCCAATGAGCAGTTCTTC.